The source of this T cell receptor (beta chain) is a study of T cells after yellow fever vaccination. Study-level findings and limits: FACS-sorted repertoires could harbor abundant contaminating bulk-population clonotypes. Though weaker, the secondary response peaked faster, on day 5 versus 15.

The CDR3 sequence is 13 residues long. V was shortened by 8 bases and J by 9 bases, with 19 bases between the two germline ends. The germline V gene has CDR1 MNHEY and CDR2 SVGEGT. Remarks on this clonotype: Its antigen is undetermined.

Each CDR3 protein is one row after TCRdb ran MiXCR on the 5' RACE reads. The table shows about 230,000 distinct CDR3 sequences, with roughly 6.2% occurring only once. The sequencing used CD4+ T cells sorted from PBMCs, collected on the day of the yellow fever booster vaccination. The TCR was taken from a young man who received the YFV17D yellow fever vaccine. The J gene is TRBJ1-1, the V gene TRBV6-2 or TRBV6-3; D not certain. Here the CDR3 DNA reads TGTGCCAGCTTGGAGGCACCAACGCGGAAAGCTTTCTTT. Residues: CASLEAPTRKAFF.